This is a list of T cell receptor beta chains from one sample in a study of shared clonotypes between healthy human individuals. Data came from immunoSEQ multiplex PCR; TCRdb stores just in-frame clones and leaves some out. The table lists some 1 million clones, 75% of them singletons. The sequenced sample consisted of memory CD4+ T cells sorted from blood. These receptors were collected from a man aged 18 to 29 in good health. The CDR3 runs from the conserved cysteine through the conserved F or W. D genes are given only for firm matches. The size field is filled for only some rows; it gives once, few, many or a size class.

TRBV6-5	NA	NA	TRBJ1-2	TGTGCCAGCACCCCGGGGGTATCCTATGGCTACACCTTC	CASTPGVSYGYTF
TRBV4-1	TRBD2	NA	TRBJ2-4	TGCGCCAGCAGCCACGGACTAGCGGGAGGGCCCGCCAAAAACATTCAGTACTTC	CASSHGLAGGPAKNIQYF
TRBV2	NA	once	TRBJ1-4	TGTGCCAGCAGTGTTACGGGACTAACAACTAATGAAAAACTGTTTTTT	CASSVTGLTTNEKLFF
TRBV29-1	NA	many	TRBJ2-1	TGCAGCTCGGGTTACAATGAGCAGTTCTTC	CSSGYNEQFF
TRBV5-1	NA	NA	TRBJ2-3	TGCGCCAGCAGCCCCGGACAGACCAGCACAGATACGCAGTATTTT	CASSPGQTSTDTQYF
TRBV2	TRBD1	NA	TRBJ1-5	TGTGCCAGCAGTCCGGGACAGGGGATCAATCAGCCCCAGCATTTT	CASSPGQGINQPQHF
TRBV30	NA	few	TRBJ1-5	TGTGCCTGGAGTGACCGGCGTGAGCAGCCCCAGCATTTT	CAWSDRREQPQHF
TRBV5-1	TRBD2	NA	TRBJ2-7	TGCGCCAGCAGCTCCGGTAGCGGGGGCCCTTACGAGCAGTACTTC	CASSSGSGGPYEQYF
TRBV5-1	TRBD1	NA	TRBJ2-3	TGCGCCAGCAGCTTACAGGGGATAGTTAGAGATACGCAGTATTTT	CASSLQGIVRDTQYF
TRBV27	NA	NA	TRBJ1-3	TGTGCCAGCAGTCCGGGCCGGGTGGGCGGCTCTGGAAACACCATATATTTT	CASSPGRVGGSGNTIYF
TRBV5-1	NA	NA	TRBJ2-1	TGCGCCAGCAGCTTGGGAGCGGTCGACAATGAGCAGTTCTTC	CASSLGAVDNEQFF
TRBV13	NA	few	TRBJ2-5	TGTGCCAGCAGCTCCGCAGAGACCCAGTACTTC	CASSSAETQYF
TRBV5-1	TRBD2	NA	TRBJ2-3	TGCGCCAGCAGCTTGGCGCTAGCGGGAGAGGGAGATACGCAGTATTTT	CASSLALAGEGDTQYF
TRBV28	TRBD1	NA	TRBJ2-6	TGTGCCAGCAGTTTAACAGGGGCTAGCTGGGCCAACGTCCTGACTTTC	CASSLTGASWANVLTF
TRBV13	TRBD2	NA	TRBJ2-7	TGTGCCAGCAGCTTAGGCTTGGCGGGGGGCAAGTACGAGCAGTACTTC	CASSLGLAGGKYEQYF
TRBV6-1	NA	NA	TRBJ2-3	TGTGCCAGCATAGACTCACCGGGGACAGATACGCAGTATTTT	CASIDSPGTDTQYF
TRBV7-2	NA	NA	TRBJ2-7	TGTGCCAGCAGCCGCGACGCAGGGTTGTACGAGCAGTACTTC	CASSRDAGLYEQYF
TRBV5-1	TRBD1	once	TRBJ1-1	TGCGCCAGCAAGGGACAGGCGGGAGGGGATGAAGCTTTCTTT	CASKGQAGGDEAFF
TRBV28	NA	NA	TRBJ2-3	TGTGCCAGCAGTTTATTAGGCCTTAGCACAGATACGCAGTATTTT	CASSLLGLSTDTQYF
TRBV6-5	NA	NA	TRBJ1-5	TGTGCCAGCAGTTACGAGCCGGATCAGCCCCAGCATTTT	CASSYEPDQPQHF
TRBV10-1	TRBD2	NA	TRBJ2-3	TGCGCCAGTTGCTTTAGCGGGAGCCCCCCAGATACGCAGTATTTT	CASCFSGSPPDTQYF
TRBV27	NA	NA	TRBJ1-6	TGTGCCAGCGGCAGGGATAGCTCACCCCTCCACTTT	CASGRDSSPLHF
TRBV5-1	TRBD2	NA	TRBJ2-1	TGCGCCAGCAGCCCTGGAATAGCGGGGGGACTATACAATGAGCAGTTCTTC	CASSPGIAGGLYNEQFF
TRBV5-4	NA	NA	TRBJ2-3	TGTGCCAGCAGCTCGAACAGGGGGGGGGATACGCAGTATTTT	CASSSNRGGDTQYF
TRBV7-3	TRBD2	once	TRBJ2-3	TGTGCCAGCAGCTATAGCGGGGGGACAGATACGCAGTATTTT	CASSYSGGTDTQYF
TRBV19	NA	NA	TRBJ2-5	TGTGCCAGTAGTGTGGGACGGCAAGAGACCCAGTACTTC	CASSVGRQETQYF
TRBV28	NA	NA	TRBJ2-7	TGTGCCAGCTCCGTGAGGGGGGGGCCCTACGAGCAGTACTTC	CASSVRGGPYEQYF
TRBV4-1	NA	NA	TRBJ2-5	TGCGCCAGCAGCCAAGAGTGGGGGGATGGGGGGACCCAGTACTTC	CASSQEWGDGGTQYF
TRBV6-5	TRBD1	NA	TRBJ1-1	TGTGCCCCATGGGACAGGATGAACACTGAAGCTTTCTTT	CAPWDRMNTEAFF
TRBV30	TRBD1	NA	TRBJ1-4	TGTGCCTGGAGTATGGCAGGGGGCCATGAAAAACTGTTTTTT	CAWSMAGGHEKLFF
TRBV2	TRBD2	NA	TRBJ2-2	TGTGCCAGCAGTGAAAGGGTTCGGGGGGTGAACACCGGGGAGCTGTTTTTT	CASSERVRGVNTGELFF
TRBV5-1	NA	few	TRBJ1-3	TGCGCCAGCAGCTCAACAGGGACAGGAAACACCATATATTTT	CASSSTGTGNTIYF
TRBV9	NA	NA	TRBJ2-7	TGTGCCAGCAGCGTAGGGGCGGAGTTCTCCTACGAGCAGTACTTC	CASSVGAEFSYEQYF
TRBV6-5	TRBD1	NA	TRBJ1-6	TGTGCCAGCAGTAGAACAGGGGTCAATTCACCCCTCCACTTT	CASSRTGVNSPLHF
TRBV6-5	NA	NA	TRBJ1-4	TGTGCCAGCAGCCCCCTCGGGGGGGACGAAAAACTGTTTTTT	CASSPLGGDEKLFF
TRBV5-4	NA	once	TRBJ2-3	TGTGCCAGCAGATCTCCGGGCCCCACAGATACGCAGTATTTT	CASRSPGPTDTQYF
TRBV10-1	TRBD1	NA	TRBJ1-4	TGCGCCAGCAGTGAACTACAGGGGAGGCATGAAAAACTGTTTTTT	CASSELQGRHEKLFF
TRBV6-6	NA	NA	TRBJ1-5	TGTGCCAGCAGTTACGTGGGGCAGCCCCAGCATTTT	CASSYVGQPQHF
TRBV19	TRBD1	NA	TRBJ2-5	TGTGCCAGTAGTAGAACAGGGGGCAAGGAGACCCAGTACTTC	CASSRTGGKETQYF
TRBV29-1	TRBD2	few	TRBJ2-3	TGCAGCGTTGTACGGGGGGGCACAGATACGCAGTATTTT	CSVVRGGTDTQYF
TRBV5-5	NA	few	TRBJ1-1	TGTGCCAGCAGCTCCGTAGGGGGGAACACTGAAGCTTTCTTT	CASSSVGGNTEAFF
TRBV11-3	TRBD2	once	TRBJ2-1	TGTGCCAGCAGCTTAGGTTCTGCGGGAGTCTTCCTCAATGAGCAGTTCTTC	CASSLGSAGVFLNEQFF
TRBV5-4	TRBD1	NA	TRBJ1-2	TGTGCCAGCAGCCGGACAGGGGGCTCTAACTATGGCTACACCTTC	CASSRTGGSNYGYTF
TRBV15	TRBD2	NA	TRBJ2-1	TGTGCCACCATGACTAGCTACTACAATGAGCAGTTCTTC	CATMTSYYNEQFF
TRBV7-9	NA	NA	TRBJ1-2	TGTGCCAGCAGCTTACAGGGATCGGATGGCTACACCTTC	CASSLQGSDGYTF
TRBV7-2	TRBD2	NA	TRBJ2-1	TGTGCCAGCAGCTTAGTGGGTCTAGCGGGGGGGCCGGATGAGCAGTTCTTC	CASSLVGLAGGPDEQFF
TRBV7-2	NA	many	TRBJ2-2	TGTGCCAGCAGCTTAGTTGCGCCTAACACCGGGGAGCTGTTTTTT	CASSLVAPNTGELFF
TRBV19	TRBD1	NA	TRBJ1-5	TGTGCCAGTAGACGACAGGGGGACAATCAGCCCCAGCATTTT	CASRRQGDNQPQHF
TRBV5-6	NA	NA	TRBJ2-5	TGTGCCAGCAGCTTGGGGGCAGGACTTCAAGAGACCCAGTACTTC	CASSLGAGLQETQYF
TRBV2	NA	NA	TRBJ1-1	TGTGCCAGCAACCCGACACTCATGAACACTGAAGCTTTCTTT	CASNPTLMNTEAFF
TRBV12-5	TRBD1	NA	TRBJ2-5	TGTGCTAGTGGTTTGGGTCAGGGGGAAGAGACCCAGTACTTC	CASGLGQGEETQYF
TRBV30	TRBD1	once	TRBJ1-2	TGTGCCTGGAGCGCCGGGACAGGGGACTATGGCTACACCTTC	CAWSAGTGDYGYTF
TRBV14	NA	NA	TRBJ1-1	TGTGCCAGCAGCCAAGTCCTGCCTGCCTCAATTACTGAAGCTTTCTTT	CASSQVLPASITEAFF
TRBV6-6	NA	NA	TRBJ1-6	TGTGCCAGCAGTTACTCCGGGCAGGAGAGTAATTCACCCCTCCACTTT	CASSYSGQESNSPLHF
TRBV10-1	NA	NA	TRBJ2-1	TGCGCCAGCGGGTGCAGTCGCGGGGTGATCAACAATGAGCAGTTCTTC	CASGCSRGVINNEQFF
TRBV27	TRBD1	NA	TRBJ1-2	TGTGCCAGCAGTTTCGGGGGGACAGGGAGCTATGGCTACACCTTC	CASSFGGTGSYGYTF
TRBV5-6	NA	once	TRBJ2-2	TGTGCCAGCAGCTTGCTCGGGGGCGACACCGGGGAGCTGTTTTTT	CASSLLGGDTGELFF